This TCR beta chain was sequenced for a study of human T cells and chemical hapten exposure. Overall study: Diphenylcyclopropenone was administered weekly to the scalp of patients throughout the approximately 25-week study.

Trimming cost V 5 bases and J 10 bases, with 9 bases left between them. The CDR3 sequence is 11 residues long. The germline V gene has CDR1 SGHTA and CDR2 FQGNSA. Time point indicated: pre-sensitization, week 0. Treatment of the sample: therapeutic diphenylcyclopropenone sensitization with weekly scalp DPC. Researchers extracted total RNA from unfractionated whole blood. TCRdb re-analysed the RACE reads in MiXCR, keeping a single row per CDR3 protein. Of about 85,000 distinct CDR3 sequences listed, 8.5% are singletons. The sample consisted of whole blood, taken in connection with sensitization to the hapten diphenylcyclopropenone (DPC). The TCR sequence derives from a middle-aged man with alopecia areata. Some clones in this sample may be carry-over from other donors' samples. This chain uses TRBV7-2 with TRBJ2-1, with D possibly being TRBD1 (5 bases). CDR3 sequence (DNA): TGTGCCAGCAGCCGGACAACGGAGCAGTTCTTC. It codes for CASSRTTEQFF.